This T cell receptor (beta chain) was profiled in a study of blood T cell repertoires in COVID-19. V lost 4 bases and J 2 bases, leaving 8 bases between the germline ends. The CDR3 consists of 14 residues. CDR1 and CDR2 (germline): LGHDT, YNNKEL (reference sequence). Only in-frame clones appear in the TCRdb table, and some are missing; sequencing was by immunoSEQ multiplex PCR. The data show some 200,000 clones, 75% to 90% seen once. Sequenced: peripheral blood. The chain uses TRBV3-1 (or the pseudogene TRBV3-2) and TRBJ2-2; D unresolved. The receptor's source is a woman in her thirties or forties with acute or convalescent COVID-19. The CDR3 sequence is CASSRHTNTGELFF. DNA of the CDR3: TGTGCCAGCAGCCGGCACACCAACACCGGGGAGCTGTTTTTT.